Shown below are 5 T cell receptor beta chains from a single sample sequenced in a study of T cell responses to AZD1222 COVID-19 vaccine. Some clones are missing from TCRdb's copy, which holds only in-frame ones; the method was immunoSEQ multiplex PCR. The table shows about 100,000 clones, with about nine tenths occurring only once. Material: peripheral blood, obtained on day 0 of AZD1222 vaccination. Source of these receptors: an adult in good health.

V and J are TRBV10-3 and TRBJ1-4; D not certain. V was shortened by 2 bases and J by 3 bases, with 7 bases between the two germline ends. The CDR3 is made up of 14 amino acids. Germline V gives CDR1 ENHRY, CDR2 SYGVKD. Written as DNA, the CDR3 is TGTGCCATCAGTGAGGGGGAGGCTAATGAAAAACTGTTTTTT. Its protein product is CAISEGEANEKLFF.

This chain links TRBV15 with TRBJ1-5; perhaps TRBD1 as D (5 bases). V was pared by 3 bases and J by 9 bases, with 21 bases between. CDR3 length: 16 residues. Germline V CDR1 and CDR2: LNHNV, YYDKDF (reference sequence). CDR3: CATSREPGRRNPPQHF. The CDR3 DNA reads as TGTGCCACCAGCAGGGAACCGGGACGGAGAAACCCGCCCCAGCATTTT.

This clone showed up just once. V usage is TRBV9 and J usage is TRBJ2-2, with D unresolved. Germline V gene data show CDR1 as SGDLS and CDR2 as YYNGEE. This CDR3 region has 14 residues. With 3 bases removed from V and 2 bases from J, the gap between germline ends came to 8 bases. This CDR3 is CASSAAPNTGELFF. As DNA, the CDR3 is TGTGCCAGCAGCGCGGCCCCAAACACCGGGGAGCTGTTTTTT.

The genes are TRBV15 and TRBJ1-5, with D unclear. The CDR3 totals 16 residues. CDR1 and CDR2 (germline): LNHNV, YYDKDF (reference sequence). Trimming removed 1 base from V and 0 bases from J, with 10 bases in between. This CDR3 reads CATSRGAPHSNQPQHF. In DNA form, the CDR3 reads TGTGCCACCAGCAGAGGGGCCCCGCATAGCAATCAGCCCCAGCATTTT.

This chain connects TRBV9 to TRBJ2-1, with D perhaps matching TRBD1 (5 bases). CDR3 length: 15 amino acids. V lost 3 bases and J lost 2, with 12 bases in between. The germline gives CDR1 SGDLS, CDR2 YYNGEE. CDR3 sequence (DNA): TGTGCCAGCAGCGCCAGGGCCCACCCCTACAATGAGCAGTTCTTC. It is translated as CASSARAHPYNEQFF.